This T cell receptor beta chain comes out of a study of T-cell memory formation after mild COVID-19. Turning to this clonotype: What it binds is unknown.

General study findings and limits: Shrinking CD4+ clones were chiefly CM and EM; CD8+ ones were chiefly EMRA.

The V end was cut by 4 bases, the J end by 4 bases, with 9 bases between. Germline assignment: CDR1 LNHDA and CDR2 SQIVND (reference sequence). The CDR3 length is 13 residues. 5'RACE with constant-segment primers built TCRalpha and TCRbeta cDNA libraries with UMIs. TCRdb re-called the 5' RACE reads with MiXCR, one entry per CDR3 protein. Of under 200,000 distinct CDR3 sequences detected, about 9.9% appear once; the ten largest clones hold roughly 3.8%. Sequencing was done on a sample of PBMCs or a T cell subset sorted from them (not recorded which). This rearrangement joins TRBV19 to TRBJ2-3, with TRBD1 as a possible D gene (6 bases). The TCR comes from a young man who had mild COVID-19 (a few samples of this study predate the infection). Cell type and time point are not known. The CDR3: CASSTGAADTQYF. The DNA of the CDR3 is TGTGCCAGTAGTACAGGGGCCGCAGATACGCAGTATTTT.